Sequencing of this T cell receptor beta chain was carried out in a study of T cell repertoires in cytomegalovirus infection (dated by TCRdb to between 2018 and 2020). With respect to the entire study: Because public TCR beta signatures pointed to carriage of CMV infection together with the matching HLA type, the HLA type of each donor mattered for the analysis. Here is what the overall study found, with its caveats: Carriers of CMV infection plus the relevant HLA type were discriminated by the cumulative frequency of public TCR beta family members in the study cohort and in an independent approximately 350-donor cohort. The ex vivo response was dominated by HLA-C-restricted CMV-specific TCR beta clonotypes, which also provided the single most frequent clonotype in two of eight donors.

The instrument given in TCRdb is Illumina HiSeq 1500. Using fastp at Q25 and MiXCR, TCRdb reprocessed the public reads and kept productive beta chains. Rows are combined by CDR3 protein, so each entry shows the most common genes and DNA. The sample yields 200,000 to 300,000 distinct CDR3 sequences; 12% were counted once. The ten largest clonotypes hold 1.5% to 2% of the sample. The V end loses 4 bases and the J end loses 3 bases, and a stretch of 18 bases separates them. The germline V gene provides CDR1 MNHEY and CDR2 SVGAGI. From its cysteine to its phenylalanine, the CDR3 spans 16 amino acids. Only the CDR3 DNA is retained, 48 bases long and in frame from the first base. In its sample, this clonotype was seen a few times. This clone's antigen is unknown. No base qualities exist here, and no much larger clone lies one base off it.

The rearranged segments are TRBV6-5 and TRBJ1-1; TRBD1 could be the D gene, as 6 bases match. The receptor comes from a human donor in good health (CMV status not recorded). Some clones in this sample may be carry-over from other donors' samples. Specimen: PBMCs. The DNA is TGTGCCAGCAGTTGGCTCCAGGGGTTTTCGGACACTGAAGCTTTCTTT. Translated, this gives CASSWLQGFSDTEAFF.